This TCR beta chain comes out of a study of glioma-infiltrating T cells. Overall study findings and caveats: Only very few CDR3 sequences appeared in both tissue and blood. Gliomas, especially low-grade, showed above-expected tissue-blood divergence; non-neoplastic patients showed below.

TCR alpha and beta CDR3 regions were amplified from RNA using iRepertoire nested multiplex PCR. Tissue mRNA or PBMC total RNA, roughly 90-450 ng, went into one-step reverse transcription and amplification. Each CDR3 protein is one row after TCRdb ran MiXCR on the multiplex PCR reads. The data contain about 12,000 distinct CDR3 sequences, less than 30% of them singletons. The V end was cut by 3 bases, the J end by 2 bases, with 7 bases between. CDR3 length equals 13 residues. The germline CDR1 and CDR2 sequences are MDHEN and SYDVKM. By share, this clonotype ranks as medium-sized (0.01 to 0.1%). Its specificity is not known.

The receptor's source is a human donor with low-grade glioma or glioblastoma, undergoing nonglioma brain surgery, or in good health (not recorded which). Sequenced material: glioma tissue, nonneoplastic brain tissue, or PBMCs (not recorded which). The V gene is TRBV28, the J gene TRBJ1-1, with a possible D match to TRBD1 (6 bases). CDR3 protein: CASSLGANTEAFF. CDR3 nucleotides: TGTGCCAGCAGTTTGGGGGCTAACACTGAAGCTTTCTTT.